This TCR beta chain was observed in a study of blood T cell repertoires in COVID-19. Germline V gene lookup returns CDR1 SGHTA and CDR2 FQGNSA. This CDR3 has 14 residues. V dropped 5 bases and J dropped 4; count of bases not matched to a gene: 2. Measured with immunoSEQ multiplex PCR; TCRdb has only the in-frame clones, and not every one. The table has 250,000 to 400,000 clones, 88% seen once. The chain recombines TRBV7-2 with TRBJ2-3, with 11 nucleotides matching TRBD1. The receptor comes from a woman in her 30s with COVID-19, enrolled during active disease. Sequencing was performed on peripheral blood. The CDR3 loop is CASSQGQGADTQYF. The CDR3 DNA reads TGTGCCAGCAGCCAGGGACAGGGGGCAGATACGCAGTATTTT.